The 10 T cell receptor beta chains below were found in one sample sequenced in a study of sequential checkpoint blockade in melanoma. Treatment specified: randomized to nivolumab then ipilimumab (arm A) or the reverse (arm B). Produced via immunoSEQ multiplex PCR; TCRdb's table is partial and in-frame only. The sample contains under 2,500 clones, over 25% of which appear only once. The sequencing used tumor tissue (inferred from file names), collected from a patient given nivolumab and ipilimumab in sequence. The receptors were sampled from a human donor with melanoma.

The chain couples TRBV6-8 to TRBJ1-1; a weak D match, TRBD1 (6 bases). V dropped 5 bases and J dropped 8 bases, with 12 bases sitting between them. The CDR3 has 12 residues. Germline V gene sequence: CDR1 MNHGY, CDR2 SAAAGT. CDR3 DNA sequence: TGTGCCAGCAGTCCGCGGACAGCAGAAGCTTTCTTT. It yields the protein CASSPRTAEAFF.

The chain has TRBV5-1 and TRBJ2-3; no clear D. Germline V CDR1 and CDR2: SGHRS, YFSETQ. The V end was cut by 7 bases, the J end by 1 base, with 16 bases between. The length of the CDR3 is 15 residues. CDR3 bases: TGCGCCAGCTCAGAGGCCGCAGTGCGCACAGATACGCAGTATTTT. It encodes CASSEAAVRTDTQYF. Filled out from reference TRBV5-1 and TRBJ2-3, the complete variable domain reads KAGVTQTPRYLIKTRGQQVTLSCSPISGHRSVSWYQQTPGQGLQFLFEYFSETQRNKGNFPGRFSGRQFSNSRSEMNVSTLELGDSALYLCASSEAAVRTDTQYFGPGTRLTVL.

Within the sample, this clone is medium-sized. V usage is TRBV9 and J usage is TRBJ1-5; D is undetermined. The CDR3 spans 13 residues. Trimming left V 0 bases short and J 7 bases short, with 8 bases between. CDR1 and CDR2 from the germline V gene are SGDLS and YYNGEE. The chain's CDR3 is CASSVAPSQPQHF. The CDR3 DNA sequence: TGTGCCAGCAGCGTAGCACCCTCCCAGCCCCAGCATTTT.

CDR3 sequence: CASSQGGTGGTGANVLTF. CDR3 sequence (DNA): TGCGCCAGCAGCCAAGGTGGGACAGGGGGGACTGGGGCCAACGTCCTGACTTTC. The chain employs TRBV1 and TRBJ2-6; the table's D gene call, TRBD1, was not cross checked with the DNA. TRBV1 is reported as a pseudogene. CDR3 length equals 18 residues.

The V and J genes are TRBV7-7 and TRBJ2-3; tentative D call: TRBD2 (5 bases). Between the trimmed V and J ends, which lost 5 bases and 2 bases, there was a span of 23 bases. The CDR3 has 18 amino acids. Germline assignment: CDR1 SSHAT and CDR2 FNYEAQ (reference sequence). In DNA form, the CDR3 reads TGTGCCAGCAGCCCCAATCCGGCTTCAGCGGCAGCCACAGATACGCAGTATTTT. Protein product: CASSPNPASAAATDTQYF.

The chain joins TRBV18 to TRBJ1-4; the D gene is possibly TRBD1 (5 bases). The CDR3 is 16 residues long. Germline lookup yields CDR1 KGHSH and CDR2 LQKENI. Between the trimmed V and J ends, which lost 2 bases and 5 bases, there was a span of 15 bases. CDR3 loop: CASSPIVNRRNEKLFF. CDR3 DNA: TGTGCCAGCTCACCAATTGTCAACAGGAGAAATGAAAAACTGTTTTTT.

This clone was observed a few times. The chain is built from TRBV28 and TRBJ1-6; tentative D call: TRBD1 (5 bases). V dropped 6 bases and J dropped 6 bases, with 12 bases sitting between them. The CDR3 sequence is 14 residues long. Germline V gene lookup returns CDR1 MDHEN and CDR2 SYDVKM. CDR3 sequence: CASSNTGLNSPLHF. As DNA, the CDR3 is TGTGCCAGCAGCAACACAGGACTTAATTCACCCCTCCACTTT.

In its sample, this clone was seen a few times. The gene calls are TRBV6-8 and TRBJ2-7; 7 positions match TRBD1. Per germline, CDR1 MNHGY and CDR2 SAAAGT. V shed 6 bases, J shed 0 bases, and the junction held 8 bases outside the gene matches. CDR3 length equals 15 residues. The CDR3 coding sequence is TGTGCCAGCAGGGGAAAGGGGGCCTACTCCTACGAGCAGTACTTC. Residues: CASRGKGAYSYEQYF.

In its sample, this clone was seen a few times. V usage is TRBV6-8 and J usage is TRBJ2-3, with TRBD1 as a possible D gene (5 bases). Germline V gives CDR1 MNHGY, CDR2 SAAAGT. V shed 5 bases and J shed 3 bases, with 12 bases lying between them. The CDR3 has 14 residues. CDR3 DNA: TGTGCCAGCAGTAGGGGCGTGGAGACAGATACGCAGTATTTT. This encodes CASSRGVETDTQYF.

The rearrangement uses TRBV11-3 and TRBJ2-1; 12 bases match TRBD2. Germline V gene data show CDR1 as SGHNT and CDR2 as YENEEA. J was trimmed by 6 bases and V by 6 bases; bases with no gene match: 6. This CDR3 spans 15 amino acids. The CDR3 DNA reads TGTGCCAGCAGATTTCTAGCGGGGGGGCGCAATGAGCAGTTCTTC. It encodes CASRFLAGGRNEQFF.